The clone carrying this T cell receptor (beta chain) was seen a handful of times. The antigen remains unidentified. Trimming at V came to 5 bases and at J to 2 bases, leaving 11 bases not matched to a gene. Per the germline V gene, CDR1 is DFQATT and CDR2 is SNEGSKA (reference sequence). The CDR3 consists of 15 residues. Isolation per sample recovered at least 7 million PBMCs. Together with a sample-barcoded 5' primer, a J-beta primer mix was included in a second PCR lasting about 6 to 11 cycles. MiXCR, run by TCRdb on the 5' RACE reads, gives a single entry per CDR3 protein. The sample shows about 1.8 million distinct CDR3 sequences, about 50% of them seen only once. The data stem from a study of blood T cells in healthy people across ages. Study-level findings and limits: Nothing was known about donor CMV status, and this possibly confounded expanded clonotype changes.

The TCR originated in a woman aged 40 to 55 in good health. The V call is TRBV20-1, the J call TRBJ2-7; TRBD1 agrees at 8 bases. Sequences were obtained from blood. The CDR3 loop reads CSAGRPRGPTYEQYF. CDR3 nucleotides: TGCAGTGCTGGAAGACCCAGGGGGCCGACCTACGAGCAGTACTTC.